A selection of T cell receptor beta chains follows, all from one sample in a study of blood T cell dynamics during melanoma immunotherapy. Profiled with immunoSEQ multiplex PCR; TCRdb holds only in-frame clones, not every one. The top ten clones hold approximately 5.6% of a sample with some 13,000 clones, 70% to 90% of them seen once. The starting material was blood, obtained from a patient treated with checkpoint blockade. These receptor sequences come from a human donor with melanoma. Both conserved end residues are part of each CDR3. D genes are given only for firm matches. Part of the rows lack a size; the others show once, few, many or a class for expanded clones.

abundance: .
v_gene: TRBV9
d_gene: .
j_gene: TRBJ2-2
CDR3nt: TGTGCCAGCAGCGTAGTAGGTAGCGGAGCGAACACCGGGGAGCTGTTTTTT
CDR3aa: CASSVVGSGANTGELFF

abundance: .
v_gene: TRBV2
d_gene: TRBD2
j_gene: TRBJ2-5
CDR3nt: TGTGCCAGCAGTCCGGGACTAGCATCAGAGACCCAGTACTTC
CDR3aa: CASSPGLASETQYF

abundance: .
v_gene: TRBV2
d_gene: .
j_gene: TRBJ2-1
CDR3nt: TGTGCCAGCAGTCCGGAAGCTACTGGTGAGCAGTTCTTC
CDR3aa: CASSPEATGEQFF

abundance: once
v_gene: TRBV29-1
d_gene: .
j_gene: TRBJ2-7
CDR3nt: TGCAGCGTTCGAAGCAGTACAACCTACGAGCAGTACTTC
CDR3aa: CSVRSSTTYEQYF

abundance: .
v_gene: TRBV7-8
d_gene: .
j_gene: TRBJ2-1
CDR3nt: TGTGCCAGCAGCTTAGCAGCCTCCAGCTTCTACAATGAGCAGTTCTTC
CDR3aa: CASSLAASSFYNEQFF

abundance: .
v_gene: TRBV27
d_gene: TRBD2
j_gene: TRBJ2-1
CDR3nt: TGTGCCAGCAGCCTTCGGGGGGGCGTCTACAATGAGCAGTTCTTC
CDR3aa: CASSLRGGVYNEQFF

abundance: .
v_gene: TRBV5-5
d_gene: .
j_gene: TRBJ2-7
CDR3nt: TGTGCCAGCAGCCAGACCTCCCTGCCCTACGAGCAGTACTTC
CDR3aa: CASSQTSLPYEQYF

abundance: .
v_gene: TRBV6-5
d_gene: .
j_gene: TRBJ1-3
CDR3nt: TGTGCCAGCAGAGGGGAATCAAGAAACACCATATATTTT
CDR3aa: CASRGESRNTIYF

abundance: few
v_gene: TRBV19
d_gene: .
j_gene: TRBJ1-3
CDR3nt: TGTGCCAGTAGCCCAGACTCTGGAAACACCATATATTTT
CDR3aa: CASSPDSGNTIYF

abundance: .
v_gene: TRBV13
d_gene: TRBD2
j_gene: TRBJ2-5
CDR3nt: TGTGCCAGCAGCACCCGCCTAGCGGGAGCCCAAGAGACCCAGTACTTC
CDR3aa: CASSTRLAGAQETQYF

abundance: .
v_gene: TRBV11-3
d_gene: .
j_gene: TRBJ2-1
CDR3nt: TGTGCCAGCAGCGATAGCCCCCAAAGCAACAATGAGCAGTTCTTC
CDR3aa: CASSDSPQSNNEQFF

abundance: few
v_gene: TRBV7-2
d_gene: TRBD1
j_gene: TRBJ1-5
CDR3nt: TGTGCCAGCAGCCAACGACAGGGCCTGGGGAGCAATCAGCCCCAGCATTTT
CDR3aa: CASSQRQGLGSNQPQHF

abundance: .
v_gene: TRBV7-3
d_gene: TRBD2
j_gene: TRBJ2-1
CDR3nt: TGTGCCAGCAGCTTATCAGGACTAGCAGATAATGAGCAGTTCTTC
CDR3aa: CASSLSGLADNEQFF

abundance: .
v_gene: TRBV2
d_gene: .
j_gene: TRBJ1-4
CDR3nt: TGTGCCAGCAGTTCAACGGCCGGGGGGGTTTTGTTTTTT
CDR3aa: CASSSTAGGVLFF

abundance: .
v_gene: TRBV6-1
d_gene: TRBD1
j_gene: TRBJ2-5
CDR3nt: TGTGCCAGCAGTGAATTAGGGGGCCGGGAGACCCAGTACTTC
CDR3aa: CASSELGGRETQYF

abundance: once
v_gene: TRBV23-1
d_gene: TRBD1
j_gene: TRBJ2-7
CDR3nt: TGCGCCAGCAGCCCTCCGACAGGGGCCTATCCCTCCTACGAGCAGTACTTC
CDR3aa: CASSPPTGAYPSYEQYF

abundance: .
v_gene: TRBV7-9
d_gene: .
j_gene: TRBJ2-7
CDR3nt: TGTGCCAGCAGCTCCCCTAGGGCGGGGCTACTCTACGAGCAGTACTTC
CDR3aa: CASSSPRAGLLYEQYF

abundance: .
v_gene: TRBV11-2
d_gene: TRBD2
j_gene: TRBJ2-1
CDR3nt: TGTGCCAGCAGCCAGGTAGCGGGAGGTTCCCACAATGAGCAGTTCTTC
CDR3aa: CASSQVAGGSHNEQFF

abundance: .
v_gene: TRBV4-3
d_gene: .
j_gene: TRBJ2-7
CDR3nt: TGCGCCAGCAGCCAAGTCGGGCGAGGCTTCCACGAGCAGTACTTC
CDR3aa: CASSQVGRGFHEQYF

abundance: .
v_gene: TRBV5-1
d_gene: TRBD2
j_gene: TRBJ2-7
CDR3nt: TGCGCCAGCAGCAATGGACTAGCGGGAAACGAGCAGTACTTC
CDR3aa: CASSNGLAGNEQYF

abundance: .
v_gene: TRBV19
d_gene: .
j_gene: TRBJ2-1
CDR3nt: TGTGCCAGTAGTATTGGTGAGCCCTACAATGAGCAGTTCTTC
CDR3aa: CASSIGEPYNEQFF

abundance: .
v_gene: TRBV10-3
d_gene: TRBD2
j_gene: TRBJ2-2
CDR3nt: TGTGCCATCGGTTCTAGCGGGAGGAACACCGGGGAGCTGTTTTTT
CDR3aa: CAIGSSGRNTGELFF

abundance: .
v_gene: TRBV7-9
d_gene: .
j_gene: TRBJ2-1
CDR3nt: TGTGCCAGCAGCTTCTCGGTCGATGAGCAGTTCTTC
CDR3aa: CASSFSVDEQFF

abundance: .
v_gene: TRBV4-2
d_gene: .
j_gene: TRBJ1-1
CDR3nt: TGTGCCAGCAGCCAAGATGCGGGTGAAGCTTTCTTT
CDR3aa: CASSQDAGEAFF

abundance: .
v_gene: TRBV20-1
d_gene: .
j_gene: TRBJ2-3
CDR3nt: TGCAGTGCTACGGCTTCGGATACGCAGTATTTT
CDR3aa: CSATASDTQYF

abundance: .
v_gene: TRBV5-1
d_gene: .
j_gene: TRBJ1-3
CDR3nt: TGCGCCAGCAGCAAAACAGGAGAAGGAAACACCATATATTTT
CDR3aa: CASSKTGEGNTIYF